The clone carrying this TCR beta chain was seen a few times. The source of the sample is a study of technical replicates of blood from a few donors. The assay was immunoSEQ multiplex PCR, and TCRdb's table has in-frame clones only and misses some. Of roughly 80,000 clones in the sample, 93% were seen once. V shed 7 bases and J 7 bases; nucleotides not matched to a gene: 5. Germline V CDR1 and CDR2: MGHDK, SYGVNS. The CDR3 has 12 residues. The source material was T cells isolated from PBMCs. The rearrangement links TRBV25-1 to TRBJ1-1; 8 bases match TRBD1. This clonotype originated in a human donor in good health. The chain's CDR3 is CASTIGTGEAFF. The DNA of the CDR3 is TGTGCCAGCACTATCGGGACAGGTGAAGCTTTCTTT.